Shown below are 29 T cell receptor beta chains from a single sample sequenced in a study of shared clonotypes between healthy human individuals. Produced via immunoSEQ multiplex PCR; TCRdb's table is partial and in-frame only. The data show fewer than 3 million clones, around 90% seen once. Sequenced material: naive CD4+ T cells from PBMCs. Subset given: CD45RA+ positively selected. The receptors come from a man between 18 and 35 years old in good health. Some clones in this sample may be carry-over from other donors' samples.

This chain links TRBV2 with TRBJ1-5; 7 bases agree with TRBD1. The length of the CDR3 is 15 residues. CDR1 is SNHLY, CDR2 FYNNEI, per germline. V lost 1 base and J lost 6; bases outside the gene matches: 6. The CDR3 DNA reads as TGTGCCAGCAGTGAAGTTGCGTCAGGGGGTCAGCCCCAGCATTTT. As protein: CASSEVASGGQPQHF. Looking up the rest from reference TRBV2 and TRBJ1-5 gives the full variable domain: EPEVTQTPSHQVTQMGQEVILRCVPISNHLYFYWYRQILGQKVEFLVSFYNNEISEKSEIFDDQFSVERPDGSNFTLKIRSTKLEDSAMYFCASSEVASGGQPQHFGDGTRLSIL.

This rearrangement joins TRBV2 to TRBJ1-2; 9 bases map to TRBD1. This CDR3 spans 14 amino acids. The trim removed 5 bases at V and 4 bases at J, leaving 5 bases unmatched. Germline V gives CDR1 SNHLY, CDR2 FYNNEI. CDR3 in DNA: TGTGCCAGCAGTAGGACAGGGGAGAGCTATGGCTACACCTTC. Residues: CASSRTGESYGYTF.

DNA of the CDR3: TGTGCCAGCAGCCGGGGGACAGGTGAAAAACTGTTTTTT. This gives the protein CASSRGTGEKLFF. The chain has TRBV7-8 and TRBJ1-4; 8 bases fit TRBD1. Germline V gene lookup returns CDR1 SGHVS and CDR2 FQNEAQ. V lost 5 bases to trimming and J lost 7 bases; unmatched junction nucleotides: 3. The CDR3 sequence is 13 residues long.

This clone was seen only once. The chain employs TRBV5-3 and TRBJ1-3; possibly TRBD1 for D (5 bases). TRBV5-3 is filed as an ORF, its function uncertain. CDR3 length: 17 residues. V lost 4 bases and J 8 bases, leaving 25 bases between the germline ends. CDR3 residues: CARSLDPMGHGVDTIYF. The CDR3 DNA reads TGTGCCAGAAGCCTTGACCCGATGGGGCACGGGGTGGACACCATATATTTT.

This clone occurred once. The CDR3 sequence: CASSPEPGSYEQYF. The CDR3 DNA reads as TGTGCCAGCAGCCCAGAGCCGGGGTCCTACGAGCAGTACTTC. The rearrangement links TRBV5-8 to TRBJ2-7; weak D call: TRBD2 (5 bases). The germline gives CDR1 SGHTS, CDR2 YDEGEE. CDR3 size: 14 residues. Trimming shortened V by 4 bases and J by 1 base, and 12 bases separated the two germline ends.

This clone was recorded once. The chain employs TRBV6-1 and TRBJ1-4; 7 nucleotides align to TRBD1. Losses at the gene ends were 7 bases for V and 0 bases for J; bases not matched to a gene: 5. Germline lookup yields CDR1 MNHNS and CDR2 SASEGT. The CDR3 totals 15 residues. The CDR3 is CASTRQGTTNEKLFF. CDR3 in DNA: TGTGCCAGCACCAGACAGGGAACAACTAATGAAAAACTGTTTTTT.

This sequence joins TRBV5-1 and TRBJ2-1; 12 bases align to TRBD2. The J segment lost 7 bases and the V segment lost 4 bases, leaving 3 bases of the junction unmatched. The CDR3 spans 14 residues. Germline V gives CDR1 SGHRS, CDR2 YFSETQ. Written as DNA, the CDR3 is TGCGCCAGCAGCGAGACTAGCGGGAGAAATGAGCAGTTCTTC. Translation gives CASSETSGRNEQFF.

The rearrangement uses TRBV6-1 and TRBJ1-1; 7 positions match TRBD1. Germline V gene sequence: CDR1 MNHNS, CDR2 SASEGT. The CDR3 length is 14 residues. V trimming: 6 bases; J trimming: 6 bases; junction bases outside the gene matches: 10. The DNA of the CDR3 is TGTGCCAGCAGAGGTACGGGACAGTCTTCTGAAGCTTTCTTT. Protein: CASRGTGQSSEAFF.

This chain joins TRBV9 and TRBJ2-5, with unresolved D. The CDR3 totals 14 residues. Germline V gene lookup returns CDR1 SGDLS and CDR2 YYNGEE. Between the trimmed V and J ends, which lost 3 bases and 5 bases, there was a span of 14 bases. The CDR3 loop is CASSAVSLGETQYF. The CDR3 DNA follows: TGTGCCAGCAGCGCGGTCAGCCTAGGGGAGACCCAGTACTTC.

The chain is built from TRBV6-5 and TRBJ2-1; TRBD1 matches at 10 bases. J gave up 7 bases and V 6 bases, and 6 bases lay outside the gene matches. This CDR3 comprises 14 residues. CDR1 and CDR2 (germline): MNHEY, SVGAGI. This CDR3 is CASSFDRGLNEQFF. CDR3 in DNA: TGTGCCAGCAGCTTCGACAGGGGGCTGAATGAGCAGTTCTTC.

This chain joins TRBV6-4 and TRBJ2-1; TRBD2 aligns across 7 bases. This CDR3 spans 14 amino acids. Losses at the gene ends were 5 bases for V and 0 bases for J; bases not matched to a gene: 1. Germline V gene data show CDR1 as MRHNA and CDR2 as SNTAGT. CDR3 protein: CASSSSGSYNEQFF. The CDR3 DNA reads as TGTGCCAGCAGTTCTAGCGGCTCCTACAATGAGCAGTTCTTC.

In this sample, this clone turned up a few times. The chain links TRBV15 to TRBJ1-1; D perhaps matches TRBD1 (6 bases). Germline CDR1 reads LNHNV; CDR2 reads YYDKDF (reference sequence). Trimming removed 2 bases at V and 4 bases at J, with 14 bases between. The CDR3 consists of 15 residues. The CDR3 nucleotides read TGTGCCACCAGCAGACTACCGACAGGACCCACTGAAGCTTTCTTT. Its protein product is CATSRLPTGPTEAFF.

The V and J genes are TRBV9 and TRBJ2-1; 7 bases are a match to TRBD2. Germline CDR1 reads SGDLS; CDR2 reads YYNGEE. This CDR3 region has 16 residues. Trimming at V came to 1 base and at J to 2 bases, leaving 6 bases not matched to a gene. The CDR3: CASSVSAGVAYNEQFF. For the CDR3, the DNA is TGTGCCAGCAGCGTATCTGCGGGAGTTGCCTACAATGAGCAGTTCTTC.

This clone showed up just a few times. The chain links TRBV29-1 to TRBJ1-3; D remains unclear. Trimming shortened V by 6 bases and J by 0 bases, and 3 bases separated the two germline ends. This CDR3 is built from 11 residues. CDR1 is SQVTM, CDR2 ANQGSEA, per germline. CDR3 sequence: CSVHSGNTIYF. The CDR3 coding sequence is TGCAGCGTCCACTCTGGAAACACCATATATTTT. The variable domain in full, completed from reference TRBV29-1 and TRBJ1-3, reads SAVISQKPSRDICQRGTSLTIQCQVDSQVTMMFWYRQQPGQSLTLIATANQGSEATYESGFVIDKFPISRPNLTFSTLTVSNMSPEDSSIYLCSVHSGNTIYFGEGSWLTVV.

The CDR3 protein is CANQGSSSGTDTQYF. The CDR3 bases are TGTGCCAACCAGGGGTCTAGTTCAGGCACAGATACGCAGTATTTT. The V gene is TRBV2, the J gene TRBJ2-3; D might be TRBD1 (6 bases). Trimming removed 10 bases from V and 1 base from J, with 18 bases in between. CDR1 and CDR2 from the germline V gene are SNHLY and FYNNEI. This CDR3 spans 15 amino acids.

Written as DNA, the CDR3 is TGTGCCAGCAGGGGACAGGGTATCCCCTACGAGCAGTACTTC. This sequence encodes CASRGQGIPYEQYF. The chain joins TRBV28 to TRBJ2-7; 9 bases are a match to TRBD1. Germline loops: CDR1 MDHEN, CDR2 SYDVKM. The CDR3 loop spans 14 amino acids. The trim removed 6 bases at V and 2 bases at J, leaving 5 bases unmatched.

The CDR3 nucleotides read TGCGCCAGCAGCTTGGGGGGCAGGGTAAGAGAAAAACTGTTTTTT. Its translation: CASSLGGRVREKLFF. The V and J genes are TRBV5-1 and TRBJ1-4; tentative D call: TRBD1 (5 bases). The V gene lost 0 bases and the J gene lost 8 bases, with 14 bases spanning the gap. Germline V gene lookup returns CDR1 SGHRS and CDR2 YFSETQ. This CDR3 has 15 amino acids.

The rearrangement uses TRBV27 and TRBJ1-1, with TRBD1 matching 9 bases. This CDR3 is built from 22 residues. V gave up 1 base and J gave up 0 bases; unmatched junction bases: 21. The germline V gene encodes CDR1 MNHEY and CDR2 SMNVEV (reference sequence). CDR3 sequence: CASSLYPPSYRGLSLMNTEAFF. In nucleotides, the CDR3 is TGTGCCAGCAGTTTATATCCCCCCTCGTACAGGGGGCTCTCCCTCATGAACACTGAAGCTTTCTTT.

This chain connects TRBV7-2 to TRBJ1-2; D not certain. The CDR3 totals 14 residues. The V gene lost 5 bases and the J gene lost 5 bases, with 15 bases spanning the gap. Per germline, CDR1 SGHTA and CDR2 FQGNSA. The CDR3 sequence is CASSPAGAVYGYTF. CDR3 in DNA: TGTGCCAGCAGCCCGGCAGGAGCAGTTTATGGCTACACCTTC.

The V call is TRBV30, the J call TRBJ1-5; D may be TRBD1 (5 bases). Between the trimmed V and J ends, which lost 1 base and 4 bases, there was a span of 14 bases. Germline loops: CDR1 GTSNPN, CDR2 SVGIG (reference sequence). The CDR3 sequence is 15 residues long. For the CDR3, the DNA is TGTGCCTGGAGTGGCACCGGGACTCGGAATCAGCCCCAGCATTTT. As protein: CAWSGTGTRNQPQHF.

The CDR3 DNA reads as TGTGCCAGCAGCTTAGTAAACTGGGGGCCAGAGACCCAGTACTTC. It translates to CASSLVNWGPETQYF. The chain links TRBV7-6 to TRBJ2-5; possibly TRBD1 for D (6 bases). The CDR3 sequence is 15 residues long. The V gene's germline CDR1 is SGHVS and CDR2 FNYEAQ. V was clipped by 1 base and J by 4 bases, with 13 bases between them.

This clone was recorded a few times. In the same sample, other DNA sequences code for this CDR3. This CDR3 is CASSPVANTEAFF. CDR3 DNA: TGTGCCAGCTCACCGGTAGCCAACACTGAAGCTTTCTTT. The chain links TRBV18 to TRBJ1-1; no firm D call. V was cut by 3 bases and J by 2 bases, with 7 bases left in between. The CDR3 runs to 13 residues. Germline lookup yields CDR1 KGHSH and CDR2 LQKENI.

The rearrangement links TRBV4-3 to TRBJ2-5; no definite D call. This CDR3 is 16 amino acids long. V was cut by 3 bases and J by 4 bases, with 18 bases left in between. Germline lookup yields CDR1 LGHNA and CDR2 YSLEER. CDR3 amino acids: CASSHTLSLERETQYF. Here the CDR3 DNA reads TGCGCCAGCAGCCATACCCTTTCGCTTGAACGAGAGACCCAGTACTTC.

V and J are TRBV4-2 and TRBJ1-1; D may be TRBD1 (6 bases). Trimming removed 5 bases from V and 2 bases from J, with 15 bases in between. The CDR3 totals 15 residues. Germline assignment: CDR1 LGHNA and CDR2 YNFKEQ. DNA of the CDR3: TGTGCCAGCAGCTCGTCTCCGACAGGAAACACTGAAGCTTTCTTT. Translation gives CASSSSPTGNTEAFF.

The genes are TRBV5-1 and TRBJ2-3; D unclear. In germline, CDR1 is SGHRS, CDR2 YFSETQ. The CDR3 is made up of 14 amino acids. V shed 5 bases and J shed 4 bases, with 14 bases lying between them. CDR3 bases: TGCGCCAGCAGGGTGGCAGACAACCCAGATACGCAGTATTTT. Translating gives CASRVADNPDTQYF.

The chain uses TRBV6-5 and TRBJ1-5; D ambiguous. The CDR3 totals 13 residues. The germline CDR1 and CDR2 sequences are MNHEY and SVGAGI. Deletions cut 11 bases from V and 6 bases from J, with 17 bases between. The CDR3 region is CACAAGGGQPQHF. In DNA, the CDR3 is TGTGCCTGCGCTGCCGGTGGCGGTCAGCCCCAGCATTTT.

CDR3 bases: TGTGCCAGCAGTTTCAGCCAATACGAGCAGTACTTC. Translated: CASSFSQYEQYF. The chain is built from TRBV28 and TRBJ2-7, with D unresolved. Trimming pared 3 bases from V and 4 bases from J, leaving 7 bases between. Germline lookup yields CDR1 MDHEN and CDR2 SYDVKM. The CDR3 length is 12 residues.

The chain joins TRBV19 to TRBJ2-1; 8 bases map to TRBD2. V was pared by 1 base and J by 9 bases, with 8 bases of the junction left unmatched. The CDR3 is 15 amino acids. Looked up from germline, CDR1 is LNHDA and CDR2 is SQIVND (reference sequence). The CDR3 loop reads CASSIGVAGLSEQFF. The CDR3 DNA reads as TGTGCCAGTAGTATAGGAGTAGCGGGGTTAAGTGAGCAGTTCTTC.

This chain connects TRBV10-3 to TRBJ1-2; D may be TRBD1 (6 bases). The CDR3 consists of 15 residues. Germline CDR1 reads ENHRY; CDR2 reads SYGVKD. With 6 bases removed from V and 3 bases from J, the gap between germline ends came to 17 bases. CDR3 sequence (DNA): TGTGCCATCAGCCCGATGGGGGGGCTATACTATGGCTACACCTTC. This sequence encodes CAISPMGGLYYGYTF.